This T cell receptor (beta chain) was observed in a study of technical replicates of blood from a handful of donors. Assay used: immunoSEQ multiplex PCR; TCRdb lists only in-frame clones, some missing. There are roughly 82,000 clones in the sample; 96% occur only once, and approximately 0.39% lies in the top ten. The CDR3 runs 14 residues. Looked up from germline, CDR1 is SGHRS and CDR2 is YFSETQ. Between the trimmed V and J ends, which lost 1 base and 7 bases, there was a span of 14 bases. This clone was picked up one time. The chain couples TRBV5-1 to TRBJ1-1; D is unresolved. The clonotype comes from a human donor in good health. The sequenced sample was T cells isolated from PBMCs. The CDR3 sequence is CASSLTSGGGEAFF. The CDR3 nucleotides read TGCGCCAGCAGCTTGACCTCCGGCGGAGGTGAAGCTTTCTTT.